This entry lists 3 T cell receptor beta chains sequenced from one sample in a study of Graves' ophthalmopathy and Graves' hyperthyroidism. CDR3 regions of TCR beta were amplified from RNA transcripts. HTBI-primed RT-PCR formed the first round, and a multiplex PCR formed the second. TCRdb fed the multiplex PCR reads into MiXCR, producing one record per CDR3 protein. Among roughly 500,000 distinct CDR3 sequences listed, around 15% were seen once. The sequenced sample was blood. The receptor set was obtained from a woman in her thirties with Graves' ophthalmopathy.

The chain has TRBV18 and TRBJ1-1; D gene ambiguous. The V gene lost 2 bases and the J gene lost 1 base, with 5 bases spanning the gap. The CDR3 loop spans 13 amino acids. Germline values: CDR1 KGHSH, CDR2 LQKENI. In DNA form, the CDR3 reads TGTGCCAGCTCACCATGGAAGAACACTGAAGCTTTCTTT. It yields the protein CASSPWKNTEAFF.

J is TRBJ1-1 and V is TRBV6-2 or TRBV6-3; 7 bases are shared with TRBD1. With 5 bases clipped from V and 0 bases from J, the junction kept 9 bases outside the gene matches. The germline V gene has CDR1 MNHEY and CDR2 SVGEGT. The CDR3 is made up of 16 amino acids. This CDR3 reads CASSLGQVIMNTEAFF. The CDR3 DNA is TGTGCCAGCAGTCTCGGACAGGTGATAATGAACACTGAAGCTTTCTTT.

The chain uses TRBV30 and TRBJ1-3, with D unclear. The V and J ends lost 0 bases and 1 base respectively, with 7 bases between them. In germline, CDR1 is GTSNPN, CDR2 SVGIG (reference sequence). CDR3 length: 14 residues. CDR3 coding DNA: TGTGCCTGGAGTGTAAGCGTTTCTGGAAACACCATATATTTT. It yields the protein CAWSVSVSGNTIYF. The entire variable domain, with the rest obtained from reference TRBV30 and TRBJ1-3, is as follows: SQTIHQWPATLVQPVGSPLSLECTVEGTSNPNLYWYRQAAGRGLQLLFYSVGIGQISSEVPQNLSASRPQDRQFILSSKKLLLSDSGFYLCAWSVSVSGNTIYFGEGSWLTVV.